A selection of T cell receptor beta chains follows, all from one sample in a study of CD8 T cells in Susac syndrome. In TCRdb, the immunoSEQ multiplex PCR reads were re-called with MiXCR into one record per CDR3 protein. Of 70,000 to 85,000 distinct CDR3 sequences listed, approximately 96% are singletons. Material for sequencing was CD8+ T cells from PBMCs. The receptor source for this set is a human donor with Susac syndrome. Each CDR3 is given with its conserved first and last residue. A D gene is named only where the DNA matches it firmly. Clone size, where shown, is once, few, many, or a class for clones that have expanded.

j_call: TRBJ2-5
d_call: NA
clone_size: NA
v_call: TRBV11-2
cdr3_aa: CASSDLQETQYF
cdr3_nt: TGTGCCAGCAGCGACCTCCAAGAGACCCAGTACTTC

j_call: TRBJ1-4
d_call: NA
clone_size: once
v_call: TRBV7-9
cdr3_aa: CASSFRDGNEKLFF
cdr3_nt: TGTGCCAGCAGCTTCCGGGACGGGAATGAAAAACTGTTTTTT

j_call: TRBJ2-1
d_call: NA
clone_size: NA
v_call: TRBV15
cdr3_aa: CATSRGFGWGEQFF
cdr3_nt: TGTGCCACCAGCAGGGGGTTTGGCTGGGGTGAGCAGTTCTTC

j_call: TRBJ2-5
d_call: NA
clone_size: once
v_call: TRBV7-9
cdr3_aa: CASSFPETQYF
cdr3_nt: TGTGCCAGCAGCTTCCCCGAGACCCAGTACTTC

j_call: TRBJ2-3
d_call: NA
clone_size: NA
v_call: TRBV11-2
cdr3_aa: CASSLGQVDTQYF
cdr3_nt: TGTGCCAGCAGCTTAGGGCAGGTGGATACGCAGTATTTT

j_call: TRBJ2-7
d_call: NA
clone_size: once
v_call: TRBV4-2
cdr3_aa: CASSQDPLSSHYYEQYF
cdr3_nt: TGTGCCAGCAGCCAAGATCCTCTTAGCTCCCACTACTACGAGCAGTACTTC

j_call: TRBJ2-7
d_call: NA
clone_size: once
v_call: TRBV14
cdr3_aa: CASSPWQGWYEQYF
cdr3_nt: TGTGCCAGCAGCCCGTGGCAGGGGTGGTACGAGCAGTACTTC

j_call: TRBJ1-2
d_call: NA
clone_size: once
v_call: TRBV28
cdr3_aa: CASSFGDTDTNYGYTF
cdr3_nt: TGTGCCAGCAGTTTTGGGGACACGGACACTAACTATGGCTACACCTTC

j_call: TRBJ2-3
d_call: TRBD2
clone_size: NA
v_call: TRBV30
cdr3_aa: CAWSENGRAGDTQYF
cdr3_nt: TGTGCCTGGAGTGAAAACGGGAGGGCCGGTGATACGCAGTATTTT

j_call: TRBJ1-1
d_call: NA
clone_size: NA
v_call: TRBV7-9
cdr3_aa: CASSLRGKGTEAFF
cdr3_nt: TGTGCCAGCAGCTTGAGGGGAAAGGGCACTGAAGCTTTCTTT

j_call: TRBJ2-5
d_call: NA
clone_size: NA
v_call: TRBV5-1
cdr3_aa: CASSLVVAGQETQYF
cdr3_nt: TGCGCCAGCAGCTTGGTGGTGGCAGGCCAAGAGACCCAGTACTTC

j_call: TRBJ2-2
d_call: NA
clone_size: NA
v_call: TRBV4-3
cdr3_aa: CASSRSVGLQANTGELFF
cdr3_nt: TGCGCCAGCAGCCGAAGCGTCGGCCTTCAGGCGAACACCGGGGAGCTGTTTTTT

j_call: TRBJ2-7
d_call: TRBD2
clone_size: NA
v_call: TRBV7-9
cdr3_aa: CASSPRGAYEQYF
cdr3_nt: TGTGCCAGCTCCCCCCGGGGGGCCTACGAGCAGTACTTC

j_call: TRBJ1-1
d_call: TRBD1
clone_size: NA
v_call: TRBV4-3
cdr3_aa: CASSQGDRGTEAFF
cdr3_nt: TGCGCCAGCAGCCAGGGTGACAGGGGTACTGAAGCTTTCTTT

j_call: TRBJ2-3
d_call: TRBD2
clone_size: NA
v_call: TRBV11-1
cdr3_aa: CASSLDSGSTQYF
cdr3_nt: TGTGCCAGCAGCTTGGATAGCGGGAGTACGCAGTATTTT

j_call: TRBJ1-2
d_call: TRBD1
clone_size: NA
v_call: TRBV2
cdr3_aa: CASSEYQGAFYGYTF
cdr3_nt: TGTGCCAGCAGTGAATACCAGGGGGCCTTCTATGGCTACACCTTC

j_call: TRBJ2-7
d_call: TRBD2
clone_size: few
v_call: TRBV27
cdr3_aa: CASSPTGGLAYEQYF
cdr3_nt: TGTGCCAGCAGTCCAACTGGAGGACTAGCCTACGAGCAGTACTTC

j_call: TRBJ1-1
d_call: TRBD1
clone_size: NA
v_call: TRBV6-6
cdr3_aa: CASHSGGNTEAFF
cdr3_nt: TGTGCCAGCCACTCAGGGGGGAACACTGAAGCTTTCTTT

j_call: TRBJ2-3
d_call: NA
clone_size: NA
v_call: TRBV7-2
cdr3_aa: CASSSVPGVRDTQYF
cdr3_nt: TGTGCCAGCAGCTCGGTCCCAGGCGTTAGAGATACGCAGTATTTT

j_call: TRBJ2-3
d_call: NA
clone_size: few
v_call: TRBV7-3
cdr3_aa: CASSLMPTSTDTQYF
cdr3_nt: TGTGCCAGCAGCTTAATGCCAACAAGCACAGATACGCAGTATTTT

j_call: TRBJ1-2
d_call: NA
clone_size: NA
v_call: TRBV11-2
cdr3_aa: CASSLEQGLYGYTF
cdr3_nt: TGTGCCAGCAGCCTAGAACAGGGCCTCTATGGCTACACCTTC

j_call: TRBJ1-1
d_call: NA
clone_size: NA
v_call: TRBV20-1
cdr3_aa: CSARDWDTEAFF
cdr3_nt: TGCAGTGCTAGAGATTGGGACACTGAAGCTTTCTTT

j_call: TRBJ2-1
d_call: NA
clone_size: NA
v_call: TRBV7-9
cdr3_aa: CASSFLEGGVNEQFF
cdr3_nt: TGTGCCAGCAGCTTTCTAGAGGGTGGGGTGAATGAGCAGTTCTTC

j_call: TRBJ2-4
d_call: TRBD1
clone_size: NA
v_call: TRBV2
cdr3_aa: CASLRQGGIQYF
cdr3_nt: TGTGCCAGCCTCCGACAGGGGGGCATTCAGTACTTC

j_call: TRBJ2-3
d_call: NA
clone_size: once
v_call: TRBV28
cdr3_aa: CASTVPSTDTQYF
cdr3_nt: TGTGCCAGCACCGTTCCTAGCACAGATACGCAGTATTTT

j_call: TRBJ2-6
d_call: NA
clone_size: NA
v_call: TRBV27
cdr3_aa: CASKLRGVGLSGANVLTF
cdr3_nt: TGTGCCAGCAAATTACGGGGAGTGGGGCTCTCTGGGGCCAACGTCCTGACTTTC

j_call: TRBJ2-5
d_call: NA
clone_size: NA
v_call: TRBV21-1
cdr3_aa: CASPTGTGDYF
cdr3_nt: TGTGCCAGCCCAACTGGGACAGGGGATTACTTC

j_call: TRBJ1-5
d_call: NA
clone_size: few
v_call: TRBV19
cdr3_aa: CASSPTNQPQHF
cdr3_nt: TGTGCCAGTAGTCCGACGAATCAGCCCCAGCATTTT

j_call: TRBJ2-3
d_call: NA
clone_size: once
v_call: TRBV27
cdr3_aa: CASSLGSTQYF
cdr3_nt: TGTGCCAGCAGTTTGGGATCTACGCAGTATTTT

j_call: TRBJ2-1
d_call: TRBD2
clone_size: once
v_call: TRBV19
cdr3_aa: CASSPEKWEGRYLYNEQFF
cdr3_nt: TGTGCCAGTAGTCCAGAAAAGTGGGAGGGCCGATACCTATACAATGAGCAGTTCTTC

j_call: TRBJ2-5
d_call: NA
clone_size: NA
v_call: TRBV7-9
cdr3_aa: CASSLDPGVGETQYF
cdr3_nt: TGTGCCAGCAGCTTAGACCCGGGGGTTGGCGAGACCCAGTACTTC

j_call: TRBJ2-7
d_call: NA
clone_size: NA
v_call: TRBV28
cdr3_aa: CASSFLGRSYEQYF
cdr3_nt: TGTGCCAGCAGTTTTTTGGGGAGATCCTACGAGCAGTACTTC

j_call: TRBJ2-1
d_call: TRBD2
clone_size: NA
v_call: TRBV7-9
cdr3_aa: CASSGGLGASGRADEQFF
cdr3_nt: TGTGCCAGCAGCGGAGGATTGGGCGCTAGCGGGAGGGCCGATGAGCAGTTCTTC

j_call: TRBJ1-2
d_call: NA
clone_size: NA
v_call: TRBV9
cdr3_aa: CASSGTTQGVYGYTF
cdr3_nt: TGTGCCAGCAGCGGAACTACACAGGGCGTCTATGGCTACACCTTC

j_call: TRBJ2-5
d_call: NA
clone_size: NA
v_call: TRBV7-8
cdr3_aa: CASSLGVSGAETQYF
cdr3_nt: TGTGCCAGCAGCTTAGGGGTTAGCGGCGCAGAGACCCAGTACTTC

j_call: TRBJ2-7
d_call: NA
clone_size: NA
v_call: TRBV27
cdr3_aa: CASSLESGPRSEQYF
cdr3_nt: TGTGCCAGCAGTTTAGAGAGTGGTCCCCGATCCGAGCAGTACTTC

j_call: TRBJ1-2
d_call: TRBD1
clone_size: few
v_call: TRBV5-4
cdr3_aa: CASSLSGQGLGYTF
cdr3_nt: TGTGCCAGCAGCTTGTCCGGACAGGGCCTTGGCTACACCTTC

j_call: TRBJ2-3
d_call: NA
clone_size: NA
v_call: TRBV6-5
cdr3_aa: CASSSTLTDTQYF
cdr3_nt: TGTGCCAGCAGTTCCACCCTCACAGATACGCAGTATTTT

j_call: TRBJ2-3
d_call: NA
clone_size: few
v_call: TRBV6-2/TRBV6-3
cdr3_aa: CASSPDELDTQYF
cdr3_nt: TGTGCCAGCAGTCCCGATGAATTGGATACGCAGTATTTT

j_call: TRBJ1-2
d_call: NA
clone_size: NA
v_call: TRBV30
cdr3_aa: CAWSGMGGYTF
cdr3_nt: TGTGCCTGGAGTGGGATGGGAGGCTACACCTTC

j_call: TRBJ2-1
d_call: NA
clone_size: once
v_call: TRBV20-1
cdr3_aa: CSAPRQLGQFF
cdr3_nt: TGCAGTGCCCCCAGACAGTTAGGGCAGTTCTTC

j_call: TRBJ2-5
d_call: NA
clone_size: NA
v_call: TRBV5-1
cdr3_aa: CASSLAINQETQYF
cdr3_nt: TGCGCCAGCAGCTTGGCGATCAACCAAGAGACCCAGTACTTC

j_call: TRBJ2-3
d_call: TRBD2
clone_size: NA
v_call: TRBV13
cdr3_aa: CASSLGPFEGAGDSDTQYF
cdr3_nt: TGTGCCAGCAGCTTAGGCCCATTCGAAGGGGCGGGGGATTCAGATACGCAGTATTTT

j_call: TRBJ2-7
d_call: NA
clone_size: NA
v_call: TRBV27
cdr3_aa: CASSLSGPLYEQYF
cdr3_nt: TGTGCCAGCAGTTTGTCAGGTCCCCTCTACGAGCAGTACTTC

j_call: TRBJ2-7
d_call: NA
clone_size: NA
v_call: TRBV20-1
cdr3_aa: CSAFLGGDSYEQYF
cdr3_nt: TGCAGTGCTTTCCTAGGCGGGGACTCCTACGAGCAGTACTTC

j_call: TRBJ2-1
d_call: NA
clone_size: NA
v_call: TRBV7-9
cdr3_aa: CASSHRDSSSYNEQFF
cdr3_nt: TGTGCCAGCAGCCACCGGGACTCCAGCTCCTACAATGAGCAGTTCTTC

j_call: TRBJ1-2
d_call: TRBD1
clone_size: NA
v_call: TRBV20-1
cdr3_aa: CSAPTGGRPGYTF
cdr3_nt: TGCAGTGCCCCGACAGGGGGCAGACCTGGCTACACCTTC

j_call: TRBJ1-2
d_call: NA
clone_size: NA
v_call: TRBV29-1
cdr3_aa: CSVEPRGGPNYGYTF
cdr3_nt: TGCAGCGTTGAACCCCGTGGGGGCCCTAACTATGGCTACACCTTC

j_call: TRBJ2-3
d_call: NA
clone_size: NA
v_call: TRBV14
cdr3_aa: CASSQDIPDTQYF
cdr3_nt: TGTGCCAGCAGCCAAGATATCCCAGATACGCAGTATTTT

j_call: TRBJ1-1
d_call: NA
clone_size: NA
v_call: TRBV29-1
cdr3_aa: CSVEPGVTEAFF
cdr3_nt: TGCAGCGTTGAACCAGGGGTTACTGAAGCTTTCTTT

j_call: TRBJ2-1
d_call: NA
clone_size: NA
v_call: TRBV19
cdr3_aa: CASSIRYNEQFF
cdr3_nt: TGTGCCAGTAGTATAAGGTACAATGAGCAGTTCTTC

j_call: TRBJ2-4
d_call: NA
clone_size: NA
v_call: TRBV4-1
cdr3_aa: CASSQEGNIQYF
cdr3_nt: TGCGCCAGCAGCCAAGAGGGGAACATTCAGTACTTC

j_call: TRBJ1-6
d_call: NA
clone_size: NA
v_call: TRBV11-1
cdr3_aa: CASSPLRRGNSPLHF
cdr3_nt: TGTGCCAGCAGCCCCCTGAGGCGGGGGAATTCACCCCTCCACTTT